This T cell receptor beta chain originates from a study of cytomegalovirus exposure and HLA in healthy donors. Study findings and constraints: In a later analysis, common viral pathogens appeared linked to several of the most significant clusters.

The V end lost 0 bases, the J end lost 5 bases, and 11 bases lay between the germline ends. The CDR3 totals 15 residues. Germline lookup yields CDR1 SGDLS and CDR2 YYNGEE. Worth noting for this clone: Its antigen is unknown.

The PCR made use of 60 Vbeta and 13 Jbeta primers. Libraries were prepared by immunoSEQ multiplex PCR; TCRdb keeps only in-frame clonotypes and omits some of them. Of about 78,000 clones in the sample, over 70% were seen once. The sample comprised PBMCs. The chain joins TRBV9 to TRBJ1-4; no clear D. The TCR originated in a male donor in good health and CMV-seronegative. This chain's CDR3 is CASSVEGRANEKLFF. CDR3 nucleotides: TGTGCCAGCAGCGTAGAAGGCAGAGCGAATGAAAAACTGTTTTTT.